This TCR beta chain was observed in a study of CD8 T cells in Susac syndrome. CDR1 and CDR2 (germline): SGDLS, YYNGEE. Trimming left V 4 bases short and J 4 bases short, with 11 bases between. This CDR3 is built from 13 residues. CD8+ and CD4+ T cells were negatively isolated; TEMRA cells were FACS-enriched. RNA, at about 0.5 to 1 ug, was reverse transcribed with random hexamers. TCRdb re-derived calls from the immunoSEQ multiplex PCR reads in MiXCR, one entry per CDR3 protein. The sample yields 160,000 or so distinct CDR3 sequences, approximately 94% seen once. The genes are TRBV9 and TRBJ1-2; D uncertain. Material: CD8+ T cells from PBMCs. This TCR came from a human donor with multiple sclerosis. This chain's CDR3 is CASSRRALYGYTF. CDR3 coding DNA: TGTGCCAGCAGCCGGCGGGCCCTCTATGGCTACACCTTC.